This T cell receptor (beta chain) derives from a study of spatial heterogeneity in lung cancer. In the study overall: Alpha-chain sequences were detected in numbers that were consistently lower than beta-chain sequences.

This sample's time point: sample taken at primary tumor resection. The authors sequenced whole RNA from tumor, nontumor lung or frozen PBMC without sorting. The donors were 55 to 80 patients with non-small cell lung cancer that was early-stage and untreated. Germline loops: CDR1 MNHEY, CDR2 SMNVEV (reference sequence). V lost 4 bases and J lost 6; bases outside the gene matches: 6. This CDR3 contains 14 residues. Study-wide results and limits: Blood showed ubiquitous tumor TCRs more often at resection than at routine follow-up.

Carried by each TCR cDNA molecule was a unique molecular identifier. TCRdb re-called the 5' RACE reads through MiXCR, storing one row per CDR3 protein. This table holds around 60,000 distinct CDR3 sequences, roughly 8% found once. A word on this clonotype: Its antigen is as yet unknown.

This receptor was obtained from a female donor with early-stage non-small cell lung cancer. This rearrangement joins TRBV27 to TRBJ2-5; 9 bases align to TRBD1. Sequenced material: PBMCs, taken at surgery. Here the CDR3 DNA reads TGTGCCAGCAGTTCACCGACAGGGGGTAAGACCCAGTACTTC. Translating it yields CASSSPTGGKTQYF.